This entry lists 2 T cell receptor beta chains sequenced from one sample in a study of shared clonotypes between healthy human individuals. Profiled with immunoSEQ multiplex PCR; TCRdb holds only in-frame clones, not every one. Of more than 400,000 clones in the sample, 70% to 80% were seen once. Sequenced input: PBMCs. The receptors derive from a woman aged 40 to 55 in good health. Some clones in this sample may be carry-over from other donors' samples.

The chain carries TRBV27 and TRBJ2-7; 9 bases align to TRBD2. Trimming took 5 bases from V and 3 from J; bases not matched to a gene: 14. Germline V gene lookup returns CDR1 MNHEY and CDR2 SMNVEV (reference sequence). CDR3 length: 17 residues. The CDR3 region has the DNA TGTGCCAGCAGTCCGTCTTGGGCGGGAGGGTATTTCTACGAGCAGTACTTC. Protein: CASSPSWAGGYFYEQYF.

The rearrangement links TRBV7-2 to TRBJ2-1; possible D gene TRBD2, 6 bases. Germline loops: CDR1 SGHTA, CDR2 FQGNSA. This CDR3 has 15 amino acids. V lost 1 base and J lost 12, with 19 bases in between. This chain's CDR3 is CASSLDVGGGGRQFF. Written as DNA, the CDR3 is TGTGCCAGCAGCTTAGACGTCGGGGGTGGAGGGCGGCAGTTCTTC.